This T cell receptor beta chain was retrieved from a study of molecular identifiers for immune sequencing clone quantification. Across the study: Replicates involved a five-way split of RNA from around 20,000 or 100,000 naive CD8 cells, with sequencing of four. Study-wide points: In naive cells, clones above 20 RNA copies held under 1% of molecules, whereas in effector cells they held over 99%.

CD8+CD4-CCR7+CD45RA+ sorting gave the naive CD8 T cells. Regarding this clonotype: Its matching antigen is unknown.

TCRdb recomputed calls from the PCR reads with MiXCR, one row per CDR3 protein. In the table there are approximately 320,000 distinct CDR3 sequences, roughly 23% of which are singletons. Sequencing used naive CD8+ T cells from blood, with Jurkat cell RNA spiked in. This sample's subset: FACS-sorted CD8+CD4-CCR7+CD45RA+ naive T cells. The sequence derives from a human donor in good health. Some libraries in this study had Jurkat cell RNA spiked in.

The chain's CDR3 is CASSQGPGTDNEQFF. DNA for the CDR3: TGCGCCAGCAGCCAAGGACCCGGGACAGACAATGAGCAGTTCTTC. The chain combines TRBV4-1 with TRBJ2-1; 7 nucleotides agree with TRBD1. V gave up 1 base and J gave up 5 bases; unmatched junction bases: 5. CDR3 size: 15 residues. Germline values: CDR1 MGHRA, CDR2 YSYEKL.